This entry lists 24 T cell receptor beta chains sequenced from one sample in a study of blood T cell repertoires in COVID-19. Data came from immunoSEQ multiplex PCR; TCRdb stores just in-frame clones and leaves some out. Altogether hundreds of thousands of clones are present, 75% to 90% being singletons, with the ten largest covering 10% to 15%. The sample consisted of peripheral blood. The receptors come from a woman aged 70-85 years with COVID-19, enrolled during active disease.

This clone appeared once. The chain recombines TRBV30 with TRBJ1-2; unclear D gene. Germline lookup yields CDR1 GTSNPN and CDR2 SVGIG (reference sequence). The CDR3 is made up of 12 amino acids. The V end lost 2 bases, the J end lost 2 bases, and 6 bases lay between the germline ends. In DNA form, the CDR3 reads TGTGCCTGGAGTCCCGAGAACTATGGCTACACCTTC. It translates to CAWSPENYGYTF.

V is TRBV5-1 and J is TRBJ2-5, with D tentatively TRBD2 (6 bases). Germline lookup yields CDR1 SGHRS and CDR2 YFSETQ. Trimming cost V 0 bases and J 2 bases, with 14 bases left between them. The CDR3 loop spans 16 amino acids. CDR3 residues: CASSLGGARGQETQYF. Written as DNA, the CDR3 is TGCGCCAGCAGCTTGGGCGGGGCTCGGGGACAAGAGACCCAGTACTTC.

This chain connects TRBV2 to TRBJ1-1, with 8 bases that match TRBD1. The ends lost 6 bases at V and 5 bases at J; junction bases unmatched: 8. The germline CDR1 and CDR2 sequences are SNHLY and FYNNEI. The CDR3 runs 14 residues. The CDR3 sequence: CASRRTGSKTEAFF. CDR3 bases: TGTGCCAGCAGAAGGACAGGGAGTAAAACTGAAGCTTTCTTT.

This rearrangement joins TRBV10-3 to TRBJ1-4, with TRBD1 as a possible D gene (5 bases). The germline V gene has CDR1 ENHRY and CDR2 SYGVKD. Trimming removed 10 bases at V and 0 bases at J, with 21 bases between. The CDR3 has 17 residues. The CDR3: CASALSRQDTTNEKLFF. DNA of the CDR3: TGTGCCAGCGCCCTTTCACGCCAGGACACAACTAATGAAAAACTGTTTTTT.

The chain uses TRBV7-6 and TRBJ1-1; D uncertain. V was shortened by 1 base and J by 0 bases, with 9 bases between the two germline ends. The CDR3 loop spans 15 amino acids. In germline, CDR1 is SGHVS, CDR2 FNYEAQ. CDR3 residues: CASSLGQKLNTEAFF. In nucleotides, the CDR3 is TGTGCCAGCAGCTTAGGGCAAAAATTGAACACTGAAGCTTTCTTT.

The genes are TRBV11-2 and TRBJ2-1; 13 positions match TRBD2. This CDR3 has 17 amino acids. CDR1 and CDR2 from the germline V gene are SGHAT and FQNNGV. V lost 3 bases, J lost 4 bases, and 6 bases stayed unmatched. Here the CDR3 DNA reads TGTGCCAGCAGCTTGAGACTAGCGGGGGGACGATACAATGAGCAGTTCTTC. It is translated as CASSLRLAGGRYNEQFF.

The chain recombines TRBV19 with TRBJ2-6; D ambiguous. Germline V CDR1 and CDR2: LNHDA, SQIVND (reference sequence). V was shortened by 0 bases and J by 0 bases, with 9 bases between the two germline ends. This CDR3 comprises 17 residues. The CDR3 here is CASSIERHLSGANVLTF. Written as DNA, the CDR3 is TGTGCCAGTAGTATAGAAAGACACCTCTCTGGGGCCAACGTCCTGACTTTC.

The chain joins TRBV29-1 to TRBJ2-4; D is uncertain. Germline lookup yields CDR1 SQVTM and CDR2 ANQGSEA. The ends were cut back, 1 base at V and 1 base at J, with 5 bases in the middle. The CDR3 is 13 amino acids. This CDR3 is CSVEGAAKNIQYF. CDR3 DNA: TGCAGCGTTGAAGGGGCGGCCAAAAACATTCAGTACTTC.

The chain links TRBV2 to TRBJ1-5; D unresolved. Germline-derived CDR1 and CDR2 are SNHLY and FYNNEI. The V end lost 11 bases, the J end lost 3 bases, and 11 bases lay between the germline ends. This CDR3 comprises 12 residues. The CDR3 bases are TGTGCCTCTGGCCAGAACAATCAGCCCCAGCATTTT. Its protein product is CASGQNNQPQHF.

This clone occurred once. The chain links TRBV28 to TRBJ1-2; 9 bases align to TRBD1. Germline loops: CDR1 MDHEN, CDR2 SYDVKM. This CDR3 region has 16 residues. V lost 4 bases and J lost 2; bases outside the gene matches: 8. CDR3 bases: TGTGCCAGCAGTTCCACGGGCGGGACAGGGAACTATGGCTACACCTTC. Translating it yields CASSSTGGTGNYGYTF.

This sequence joins TRBV29-1 and TRBJ1-2; D is unclear. CDR1 and CDR2 from the germline V gene are SQVTM and ANQGSEA. This CDR3 contains 13 residues. Trimming shortened V by 0 bases and J by 8 bases, and 13 bases separated the two germline ends. The CDR3 here is CSVEDSRANGYTF. Here the CDR3 DNA reads TGCAGCGTTGAAGATTCGAGGGCGAACGGCTACACCTTC.

Only one count was recorded for this clone. The chain links TRBV24-1 to TRBJ2-5; D is ambiguous. V was cut by 5 bases and J by 4 bases, with 10 bases left in between. The CDR3 is 13 residues long. CDR1 and CDR2 from the germline V gene are KGHDR and SFDVKD. CDR3 residues: CATSGLPGETQYF. The CDR3 nucleotides read TGTGCCACCAGTGGTCTCCCCGGAGAGACCCAGTACTTC.

The genes are TRBV6-5 and TRBJ1-5; 7 positions agree with TRBD1. Germline assignment: CDR1 MNHEY and CDR2 SVGAGI. The CDR3 length is 14 residues. J gave up 0 bases and V 10 bases, and 6 bases lay outside the gene matches. CDR3 in DNA: TGTGCCATTTTGACAGGGATTAGCAATCAGCCCCAGCATTTT. This sequence encodes CAILTGISNQPQHF.

The chain uses TRBV13 and TRBJ1-2, with TRBD1 as a possible D gene (5 bases). V lost 0 bases and J 2 bases, leaving 13 bases between the germline ends. Per the germline V gene, CDR1 is PRHDT and CDR2 is FYEKMQ (reference sequence). The CDR3 length is 16 residues. CDR3 in DNA: TGTGCCAGCAGCTTAGGGGGGCGTACCCCCAACTATGGCTACACCTTC. Amino acid sequence: CASSLGGRTPNYGYTF.

This clone was detected once. The chain carries TRBV2 and TRBJ2-1; TRBD2 matches 8 bases. The CDR3 totals 15 residues. V lost 9 bases to trimming and J lost 1 base; unmatched junction nucleotides: 8. CDR1 is SNHLY, CDR2 FYNNEI, per germline. The CDR3 coding sequence is TGTGCCAGTGGATTAGCGGGGTTATCCTACAATGAGCAGTTCTTC. This gives the protein CASGLAGLSYNEQFF.

DNA for the CDR3: TGTGCCAGCAGCCAAGAGCCGGGACTAGCGGGGGGGCCGCCCTCCTACAATGAGCAGTTCTTC. Amino acid sequence: CASSQEPGLAGGPPSYNEQFF. The rearrangement links TRBV4-2 to TRBJ2-1, with 16 bases that match TRBD2. Germline CDR1 is LGHNA and CDR2 is YNFKEQ. With 0 bases clipped from V and 0 bases from J, the junction kept 8 bases outside the gene matches. The CDR3 contains 21 residues.

This clone was observed a few times. The genes are TRBV5-4 and TRBJ2-5; the match to TRBD2 covers 8 bases. Germline CDR1 reads SGHNT; CDR2 reads YYREEE (reference sequence). The CDR3 sequence is 14 residues long. J gave up 5 bases and V 4 bases, and 7 bases lay outside the gene matches. The CDR3 DNA reads as TGTGCCAGCAGCCCCCGGGGGGGGATGGAGACCCAGTACTTC. This translates into CASSPRGGMETQYF.

The chain joins TRBV7-3 to TRBJ2-2; a possible D gene is TRBD1 (5 bases). Germline assignment: CDR1 SGHTA and CDR2 FQGTGA. V gave up 0 bases and J gave up 10 bases, with 18 bases separating them. The CDR3 spans 16 residues. CDR3 DNA sequence: TGTGCCAGCAGCTTAACAGCGCAGGGAAGGATGGCGGAGCTGTTTTTT. Protein sequence: CASSLTAQGRMAELFF.

The chain joins TRBV19 to TRBJ2-2; 7 nucleotides match TRBD1. Trimming removed 5 bases from V and 3 bases from J; junction bases left unmatched: 9. The CDR3 sequence is 16 residues long. The germline CDR1 and CDR2 sequences are LNHDA and SQIVND (reference sequence). The CDR3 reads CASSPIRGQDTGELFF. In DNA, the CDR3 is TGTGCCAGTAGTCCGATAAGGGGGCAGGACACCGGGGAGCTGTTTTTT.

The gene calls are TRBV19 and TRBJ2-7; 10 bases align to TRBD1. Germline V CDR1 and CDR2: LNHDA, SQIVND (reference sequence). CDR3 length: 15 residues. J lost 3 bases, V lost 1 base, and 3 bases had no gene match. CDR3 DNA sequence: TGTGCCAGTAGTATAGTGGGGACAGGGGACTACGAGCAGTACTTC. This gives the protein CASSIVGTGDYEQYF.

The rearrangement links TRBV6-5 to TRBJ2-3; no firm D call. The V end was cut by 11 bases, the J end by 9 bases, with 12 bases between. Per the germline V gene, CDR1 is MNHEY and CDR2 is SVGAGI. The CDR3 loop spans 10 amino acids. The CDR3 nucleotides are TGTGCCTGCGCAGAGGAGACGCAGTATTTT. This encodes CACAEETQYF.

The chain employs TRBV3-1 (or the pseudogene TRBV3-2) and TRBJ1-3; D is unresolved. The CDR3 contains 13 residues. The germline gives CDR1 LGHDT, CDR2 YNNKEL (reference sequence). Trimming cost V 1 base and J 6 bases, with 7 bases left between them. Here the CDR3 DNA reads TGTGCCAGCAGCCAAGGTCCATCAAACACCATATATTTT. Translation gives CASSQGPSNTIYF.

This clone was recorded a few times. The chain combines TRBV3-1 (or the pseudogene TRBV3-2) with TRBJ2-2, with 9 bases identical to TRBD1. The trim removed 8 bases at V and 6 bases at J, leaving 10 bases unmatched. Per germline, CDR1 LGHDT and CDR2 YNNKEL (reference sequence). The CDR3 contains 15 residues. CDR3 sequence reads: CASSTGGRDAGELFF. The CDR3 DNA reads as TGTGCCAGCTCTACAGGGGGCAGGGACGCCGGGGAGCTGTTTTTT.

V usage is TRBV9 and J usage is TRBJ1-6, with D perhaps TRBD1 (5 bases). The germline CDR1 and CDR2 sequences are SGDLS and YYNGEE. The CDR3 contains 16 residues. The V gene lost 0 bases and the J gene lost 6 bases, with 13 bases spanning the gap. CDR3 amino acids: CASSVGPTAGNSPLHF. The CDR3 coding sequence is TGTGCCAGCAGCGTAGGACCGACAGCTGGTAATTCACCCCTCCACTTT. Full variable domain (remainder filled in from reference TRBV9 and TRBJ1-6): DSGVTQTPKHLITATGQRVTLRCSPRSGDLSVYWYQQSLDQGLQFLIQYYNGEERAKGNILERFSAQQFPDLHSELNLSSLELGDSALYFCASSVGPTAGNSPLHFGNGTRLTVT.